Below are 15 T cell receptor beta chains sequenced from a single sample in a study of shared clonotypes between healthy human individuals. Naivety among CD8 cells was defined by CD45RO negativity and positive CCR7 selection, thereby excluding terminally differentiated effector memory CD45RA+ cells. The method was immunoSEQ multiplex PCR; TCRdb's version includes in-frame clones alone and lacks a portion of them. The repertoire holds hundreds of thousands of clones, with roughly 96% as singletons. Sequenced input: naive CD8+ T cells sorted from blood. The receptors come from a woman in her twenties or thirties in good health.

The chain employs TRBV5-5 and TRBJ1-4; D not certain. The CDR3 has 14 amino acids. Trimming removed 4 bases at V and 5 bases at J, with 12 bases between. Germline CDR1 reads SGHKS; CDR2 reads YYEKEE (reference sequence). The CDR3: CASSRGFRNEKLFF. The CDR3 DNA follows: TGTGCCAGCAGCCGAGGGTTTAGGAATGAAAAACTGTTTTTT.

This sequence joins TRBV5-6 and TRBJ1-5; D might be TRBD1 (5 bases). This CDR3 region has 14 residues. Germline CDR1 and CDR2: SGHDT and YYEEEE. V was pared by 2 bases and J by 7 bases, with 13 bases between. The CDR3 bases are TGTGCCAGCAGCTTAAGGCAGGGCCACCAGCCCCAGCATTTT. Its protein product is CASSLRQGHQPQHF.

This chain links TRBV6-5 with TRBJ1-4; no reliable D call. The germline V gene encodes CDR1 MNHEY and CDR2 SVGAGI. The CDR3 is made up of 11 amino acids. Trimming removed 5 bases at V and 7 bases at J, with 5 bases between. CDR3 residues: CASSGGEKLFF. The CDR3 region has the DNA TGTGCCAGCAGTGGAGGTGAAAAACTGTTTTTT.

This sequence joins TRBV7-9 and TRBJ2-1, with 15 positions matching TRBD2. The germline CDR1 and CDR2 sequences are SEHNR and FQNEAQ (reference sequence). The CDR3 is 17 amino acids. Unmatched junction bases numbered 8, after V lost 4 bases and J lost 7 bases. CDR3: CASSSWTSGRAENEQFF. CDR3 coding DNA: TGTGCCAGCAGCTCCTGGACTAGCGGGAGGGCCGAGAATGAGCAGTTCTTC.

The chain has TRBV2 and TRBJ1-2; D may be TRBD1 (5 bases). The CDR3 contains 14 residues. V was clipped by 8 bases and J by 4 bases, with 17 bases between them. Germline V gene data show CDR1 as SNHLY and CDR2 as FYNNEI. The CDR3 protein is CASQTGTVFYGYTF. For the CDR3, the DNA is TGTGCCAGCCAAACCGGGACGGTCTTCTATGGCTACACCTTC.

The chain joins TRBV19 to TRBJ2-3; TRBD1 agrees at 9 bases. The V and J ends lost 1 base and 2 bases, in that order; junction bases with no gene match: 7. CDR3 size: 17 residues. Germline CDR1 LNHDA, CDR2 SQIVND (reference sequence). Written as DNA, the CDR3 is TGTGCCAGTAGTATAGTCGGACAGGGGTTTTTCACAGATACGCAGTATTTT. It codes for CASSIVGQGFFTDTQYF.

The gene calls are TRBV27 and TRBJ2-7; D is unclear. The CDR3 has 14 amino acids. The V and J ends lost 3 bases and 0 bases respectively, with 9 bases between them. Per the germline V gene, CDR1 is MNHEY and CDR2 is SMNVEV (reference sequence). The CDR3 loop reads CASSLQRSSYEQYF. CDR3 nucleotide sequence: TGTGCCAGCAGTTTGCAGAGGAGCTCCTACGAGCAGTACTTC.

This chain connects TRBV5-1 to TRBJ2-7, with 9 bases aligning to TRBD1. The CDR3 length is 15 residues. Trimming removed 4 bases from V and 3 bases from J; junction bases left unmatched: 8. CDR1 and CDR2 (germline): SGHRS, YFSETQ. CDR3 nucleotides: TGCGCCAGCAGCCCCGGGACAGGGAATAACTACGAGCAGTACTTC. It translates to CASSPGTGNNYEQYF.

This CDR3 is CASSIWGRGNQPQHF. The CDR3 DNA reads as TGTGCCAGTAGTATATGGGGACGGGGCAATCAGCCCCAGCATTTT. The V gene is TRBV19, the J gene TRBJ1-5; TRBD1 might be the D (5 bases). CDR1 LNHDA and CDR2 SQIVND come from the germline V gene (reference sequence). The ends were cut back, 2 bases at V and 2 bases at J, with 10 bases in the middle. CDR3 length: 15 residues.

The V and J genes are TRBV19 and TRBJ2-3; weak D call: TRBD2 (7 bases). CDR1 and CDR2 from the germline V gene are LNHDA and SQIVND (reference sequence). Trimming removed 7 bases at V and 6 bases at J, with 20 bases between. The CDR3 spans 15 residues. CDR3 nucleotide sequence: TGTGCCAGTACCCACCTGGGGGGGCAATACGATACGCAGTATTTT. Residues: CASTHLGGQYDTQYF.

The chain recombines TRBV7-9 with TRBJ1-1, with D unclear. This CDR3 contains 12 residues. Germline assignment: CDR1 SEHNR and CDR2 FQNEAQ (reference sequence). With 4 bases removed from V and 8 bases from J, the gap between germline ends came to 11 bases. The CDR3 loop reads CASSWAPKEAFF. The CDR3 bases are TGTGCCAGCAGCTGGGCCCCTAAGGAAGCTTTCTTT.

The chain joins TRBV2 to TRBJ1-2, with D unresolved. Trimming cost V 9 bases and J 8 bases, with 10 bases left between them. The CDR3 is made up of 10 amino acids. Germline CDR1 and CDR2: SNHLY and FYNNEI. The CDR3 protein is CARSSEGYTF. The CDR3 DNA reads TGTGCCAGAAGCAGCGAAGGCTACACCTTC.

This rearrangement joins TRBV4-1 to TRBJ2-1; 9 bases match TRBD2. J lost 9 bases, V lost 5 bases, and 14 bases had no gene match. Germline CDR1 is MGHRA and CDR2 is YSYEKL. The CDR3 runs to 16 residues. CDR3 region: CASSTLAGAVLSEQFF. CDR3 nucleotide sequence: TGCGCCAGCAGCACATTAGCGGGAGCCGTTTTGAGTGAGCAGTTCTTC.

This chain joins TRBV29-1 and TRBJ2-7, with TRBD1 as a possible D gene (5 bases). Per germline, CDR1 SQVTM and CDR2 ANQGSEA. The CDR3 has 14 residues. The V end was cut by 1 base, the J end by 5 bases, with 15 bases between. The CDR3 sequence: CSVEGHQGTNEQYF. Here the CDR3 DNA reads TGCAGCGTTGAAGGGCATCAGGGTACTAACGAGCAGTACTTC.

This clone was observed once. Other DNA sequences of this sample code for an identical CDR3. The CDR3 nucleotides are TGTGCCAGCAGCGTTGGGACAGGGAACGAGCAGTACTTC. Its translation is CASSVGTGNEQYF. The genes are TRBV9 and TRBJ2-7; TRBD1 matches at 9 bases. There are 13 residues in the CDR3. After removal of 2 bases from V and 5 bases from J, the junction contained 2 bases not matched to a gene. CDR1 and CDR2 (germline): SGDLS, YYNGEE.